A selection of T cell receptor beta chains follows, all from one sample in a study of blood T cells in healthy people across ages. From the 5' RACE reads, TCRdb called clonotypes with MiXCR, one entry per CDR3 protein. The data contain around 2 million distinct CDR3 sequences, about two fifths of them seen just once; the ten biggest clones take up under 25%. The source material was blood. These receptors all stem from a human donor in good health. The CDR3 runs from the conserved cysteine through the conserved F or W. A D gene is named only where the DNA matches it firmly.

V gene	J gene	D gene	CDR3 protein
TRBV3-1	TRBJ1-2	TRBD1	CASSQGTGPNLWYGYTF
TRBV5-5	TRBJ2-7	-	CASSSTGSLSYEQYF
TRBV28	TRBJ1-5	TRBD1	CASSTRTGEISSNQPQHF
TRBV28	TRBJ1-6	-	CASIQGSYNSPLHF
TRBV4-1	TRBJ1-5	-	CASSQDTPFGNQPQHF
TRBV7-6	TRBJ2-1	-	CASSFLAVRGSYNEQFF
TRBV7-3	TRBJ2-3	TRBD2	CASSGWAGGESTSTDTQYF
TRBV12-3/TRBV12-4	TRBJ2-4	-	CTSSLASGDIQYF
TRBV7-9	TRBJ1-2	-	CASSYTNYGYTF
TRBV7-7	TRBJ2-7	TRBD1	CASGLGQGAPYQQYF
TRBV29-1	TRBJ1-2	-	CSDLDPEGGYGYTF
TRBV5-6	TRBJ2-3	TRBD2	CASSHYRRTSGGTDTQYF
TRBV7-2	TRBJ2-1	TRBD2	CASQTSGGARDEQFF
TRBV7-2	TRBJ2-7	-	CASSTYPRQTYEQYF
TRBV7-9	TRBJ2-3	TRBD1	CASSYEWTGGLDTQYF
TRBV20-1	TRBJ2-7	TRBD1	CSARPTGVEQYF
TRBV24-1	TRBJ2-1	-	CATSDYLGHEQFF
TRBV7-6	TRBJ2-1	-	CASSDDGNEQFF
TRBV20-1	TRBJ1-6	-	CSWGGNSPLHF
TRBV5-1	TRBJ2-7	-	CASSLSPGTRIYEQYF
TRBV16	TRBJ1-6	-	CASSPRAHSPLHF
TRBV27	TRBJ2-7	-	CASSLTADSVKGQYF
TRBV7-2	TRBJ2-3	TRBD2	CASSLRDYSFADTQYF
TRBV18	TRBJ2-3	-	CASSPRWDTQYF
TRBV20-1	TRBJ2-3	-	CSATIGNSGESTQYF
TRBV4-2	TRBJ1-4	-	CASSQEFRPGVGAEKLFF
TRBV7-2	TRBJ2-3	-	CASSLDWADTQYF
TRBV25-1	TRBJ2-3	TRBD2	CASSFASGAPDTQYF
TRBV27	TRBJ1-2	-	CASSTGYTF
TRBV2	TRBJ2-6	-	CASSEAGGTPSGANVLTF
TRBV6-1	TRBJ2-5	-	CASSEYLWYF
TRBV6-5	TRBJ1-2	-	CASSYYNYGYTF
TRBV7-2	TRBJ2-7	-	CASSLAVLRGEQYF